The sample holds one count of the clone carrying this T cell receptor (beta chain). Antigen specificity is unknown. cDNA libraries of TCR beta carried unique molecular identifiers. From around 1 to 9.1 million T cells, 550,000 or so cDNA molecules were obtained. Each CDR3 protein gets one entry after TCRdb re-called the PCR reads with MiXCR. Of a few hundred thousand distinct CDR3 sequences listed, approximately 39% are singletons. This CDR3 region has 17 residues. CDR1 and CDR2 (germline): DFQATT, SNEGSKA (reference sequence). With 0 bases removed from V and 2 bases from J, the gap between germline ends came to 20 bases. The data stem from a study of post-analysis software for immune sequencing data. Study-wide context: The disease courses covered relapsing-remitting, secondary progressive and progressive-relapsing multiple sclerosis. Study outcomes and limitations: In multiple sclerosis, normalized Chao1 diversity was significantly below that of controls. Four or five TRBV segments were significantly more frequent in patients than in controls. TRBV5-6, TRBV5-1 and TRBV20-1 were among these segments.

The TCR was taken from a girl aged 2-10 years with multiple sclerosis. The chain combines TRBV20-1 with TRBJ2-7, with TRBD1 as a possible D gene (5 bases). Sequencing was done on a sample of blood. The CDR3 here is CSARDPLQLAGPYEQYF. DNA of the CDR3: TGCAGTGCTAGAGATCCACTACAGCTTGCAGGGCCCTACGAGCAGTACTTC.